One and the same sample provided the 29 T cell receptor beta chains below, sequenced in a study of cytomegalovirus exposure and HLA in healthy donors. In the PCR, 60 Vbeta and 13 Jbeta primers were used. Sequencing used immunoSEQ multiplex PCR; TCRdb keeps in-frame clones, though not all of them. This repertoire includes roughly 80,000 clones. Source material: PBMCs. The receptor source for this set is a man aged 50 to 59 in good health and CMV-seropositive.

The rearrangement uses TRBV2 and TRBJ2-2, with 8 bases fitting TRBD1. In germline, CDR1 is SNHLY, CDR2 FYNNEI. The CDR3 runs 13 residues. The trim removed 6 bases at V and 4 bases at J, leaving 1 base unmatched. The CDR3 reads CASRDRATGELFF. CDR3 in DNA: TGTGCCAGCAGGGACAGGGCCACCGGGGAGCTGTTTTTT.

The CDR3 protein is CASSRDRTYEQYV. The CDR3 DNA reads as TGTGCCAGCAGTCGGGACAGGACCTACGAGCAGTACGTC. V is TRBV6-7 and J is TRBJ2-7, with 8 bases identical to TRBD1. TRBV6-7 is given ORF status, its function remaining uncertain. The CDR3 consists of 13 residues. J was trimmed by 2 bases and V by 5 bases; bases with no gene match: 2.

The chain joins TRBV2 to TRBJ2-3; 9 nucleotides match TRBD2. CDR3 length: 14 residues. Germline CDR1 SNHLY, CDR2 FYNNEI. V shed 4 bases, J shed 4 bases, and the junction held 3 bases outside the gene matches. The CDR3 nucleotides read TGTGCCAGCAGTGTAAGCGGGAGGCCAGATACGCAGTATTTT. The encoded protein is CASSVSGRPDTQYF.

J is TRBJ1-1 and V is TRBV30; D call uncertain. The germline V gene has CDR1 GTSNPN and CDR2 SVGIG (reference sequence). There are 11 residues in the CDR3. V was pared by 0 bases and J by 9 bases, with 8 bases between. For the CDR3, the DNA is TGTGCCTGGAGTGTACGAGGGAAAGCTTTCTTT. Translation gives CAWSVRGKAFF.

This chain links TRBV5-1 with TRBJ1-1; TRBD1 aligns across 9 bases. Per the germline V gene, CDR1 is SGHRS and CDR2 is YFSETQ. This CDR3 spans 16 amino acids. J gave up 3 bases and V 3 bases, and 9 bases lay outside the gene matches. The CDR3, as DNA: TGCGCCAGCAGCTCAGGACAGGGGCAAGGGTACACTGAAGCTTTCTTT. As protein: CASSSGQGQGYTEAFF.

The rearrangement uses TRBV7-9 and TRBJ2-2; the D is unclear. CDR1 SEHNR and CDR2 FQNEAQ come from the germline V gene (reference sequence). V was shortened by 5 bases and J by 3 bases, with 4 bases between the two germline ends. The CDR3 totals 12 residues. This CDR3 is CASSLDTGELFF. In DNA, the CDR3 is TGTGCCAGCAGCCTCGACACCGGGGAGCTGTTTTTT.

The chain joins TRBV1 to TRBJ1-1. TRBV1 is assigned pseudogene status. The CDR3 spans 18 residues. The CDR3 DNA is TGCACCAGCAGCCAAGATCTGATGGGGGGGGGCATGAACACTGAAGCTTTCTTT. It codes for CTSSQDLMGGGMNTEAFF.

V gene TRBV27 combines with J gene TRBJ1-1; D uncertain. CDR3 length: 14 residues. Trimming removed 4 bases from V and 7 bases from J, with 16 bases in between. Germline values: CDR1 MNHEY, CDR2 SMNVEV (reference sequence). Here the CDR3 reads CASSSLSGIYEAFF. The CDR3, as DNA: TGTGCCAGCAGTTCCCTCTCCGGGATCTATGAAGCTTTCTTT.

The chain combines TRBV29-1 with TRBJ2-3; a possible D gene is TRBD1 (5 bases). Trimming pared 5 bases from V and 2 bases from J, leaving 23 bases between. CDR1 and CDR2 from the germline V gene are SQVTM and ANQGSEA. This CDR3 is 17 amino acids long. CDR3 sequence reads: CSVSHPDRLKHTDTQYF. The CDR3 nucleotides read TGCAGCGTTTCCCACCCTGACAGACTGAAACACACAGATACGCAGTATTTT.

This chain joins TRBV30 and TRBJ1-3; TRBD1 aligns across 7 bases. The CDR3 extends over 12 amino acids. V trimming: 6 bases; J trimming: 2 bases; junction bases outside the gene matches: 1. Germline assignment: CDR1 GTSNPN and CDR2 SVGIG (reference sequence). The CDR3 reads CACTGAGNTIYF. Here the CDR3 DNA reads TGTGCCTGTACAGGGGCTGGAAACACCATATATTTT. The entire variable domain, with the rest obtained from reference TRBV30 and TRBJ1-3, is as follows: SQTIHQWPATLVQPVGSPLSLECTVEGTSNPNLYWYRQAAGRGLQLLFYSVGIGQISSEVPQNLSASRPQDRQFILSSKKLLLSDSGFYLCACTGAGNTIYFGEGSWLTVV.

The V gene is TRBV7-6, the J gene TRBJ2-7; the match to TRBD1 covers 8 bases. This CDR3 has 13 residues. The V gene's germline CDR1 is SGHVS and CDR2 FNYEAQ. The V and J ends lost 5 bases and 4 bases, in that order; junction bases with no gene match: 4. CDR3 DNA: TGTGCCAGCAGCGGACAGGGCTTTTACGAGCAGTACTTC. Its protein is CASSGQGFYEQYF. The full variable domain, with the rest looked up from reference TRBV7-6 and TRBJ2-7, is GAGVSQSPRYKVTKRGQDVALRCDPISGHVSLYWYRQALGQGPEFLTYFNYEAQQDKSGLPNDRFSAERPEGSISTLTIQRTEQRDSAMYRCASSGQGFYEQYFGPGTRLTVT.

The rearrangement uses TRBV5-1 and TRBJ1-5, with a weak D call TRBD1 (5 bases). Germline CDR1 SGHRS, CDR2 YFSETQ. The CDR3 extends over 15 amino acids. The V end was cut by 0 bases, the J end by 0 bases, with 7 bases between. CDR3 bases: TGCGCCAGCAGCTTGGAGGGGATTAGCAATCAGCCCCAGCATTTT. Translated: CASSLEGISNQPQHF.

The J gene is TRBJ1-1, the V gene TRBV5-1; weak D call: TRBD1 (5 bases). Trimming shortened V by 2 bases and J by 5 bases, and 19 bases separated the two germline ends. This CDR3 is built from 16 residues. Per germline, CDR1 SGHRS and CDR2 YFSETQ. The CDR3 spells CASSFNPAGSETEAFF. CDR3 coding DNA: TGCGCCAGCAGCTTCAATCCCGCAGGGTCCGAGACTGAAGCTTTCTTT.

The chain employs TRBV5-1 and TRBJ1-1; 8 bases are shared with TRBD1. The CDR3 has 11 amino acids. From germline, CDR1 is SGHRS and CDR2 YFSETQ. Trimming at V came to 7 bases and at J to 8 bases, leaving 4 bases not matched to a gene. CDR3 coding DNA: TGCGCCAGCCGCAGGGGGCCCGAAGCTTTCTTT. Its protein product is CASRRGPEAFF.

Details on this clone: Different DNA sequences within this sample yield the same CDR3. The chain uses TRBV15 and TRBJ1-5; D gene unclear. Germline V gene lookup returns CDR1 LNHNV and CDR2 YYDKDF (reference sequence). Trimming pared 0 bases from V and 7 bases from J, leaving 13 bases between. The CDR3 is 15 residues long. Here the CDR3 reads CATSRDPGGSQPQHF. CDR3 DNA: TGTGCCACCAGCAGAGATCCGGGAGGCAGCCAGCCCCAGCATTTT.

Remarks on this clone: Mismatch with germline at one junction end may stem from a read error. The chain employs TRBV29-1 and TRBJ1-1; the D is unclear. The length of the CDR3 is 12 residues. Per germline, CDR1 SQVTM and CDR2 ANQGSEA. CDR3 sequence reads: CSAIPSVPEAFF. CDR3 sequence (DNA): TGCAGCGCCATCCCTTCGGTTCCTGAGGCTTTCTTT.

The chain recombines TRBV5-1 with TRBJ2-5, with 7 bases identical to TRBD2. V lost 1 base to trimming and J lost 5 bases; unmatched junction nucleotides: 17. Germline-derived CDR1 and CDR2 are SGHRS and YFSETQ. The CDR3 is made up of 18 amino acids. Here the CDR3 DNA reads TGCGCCAGCAGCTTGTTGGCCAGCGGGGTGGGTCAAGGGGAGACCCAGTACTTC. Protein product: CASSLLASGVGQGETQYF. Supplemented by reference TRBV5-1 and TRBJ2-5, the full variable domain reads KAGVTQTPRYLIKTRGQQVTLSCSPISGHRSVSWYQQTPGQGLQFLFEYFSETQRNKGNFPGRFSGRQFSNSRSEMNVSTLELGDSALYLCASSLLASGVGQGETQYFGPGTRLLVL.

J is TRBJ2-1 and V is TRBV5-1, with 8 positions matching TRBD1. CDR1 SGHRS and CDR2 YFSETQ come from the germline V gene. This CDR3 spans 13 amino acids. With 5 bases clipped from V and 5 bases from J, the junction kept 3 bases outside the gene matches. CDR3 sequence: CASRLTGDNEQFF. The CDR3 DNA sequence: TGCGCCAGCAGATTGACAGGGGACAATGAGCAGTTCTTC.

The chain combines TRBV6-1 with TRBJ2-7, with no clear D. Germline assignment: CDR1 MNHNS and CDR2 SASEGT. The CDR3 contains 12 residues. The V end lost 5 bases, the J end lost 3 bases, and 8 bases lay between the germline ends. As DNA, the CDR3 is TGTGCCAGCAGTTCCCCAGGCTACGAGCAGTACTTC. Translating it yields CASSSPGYEQYF.

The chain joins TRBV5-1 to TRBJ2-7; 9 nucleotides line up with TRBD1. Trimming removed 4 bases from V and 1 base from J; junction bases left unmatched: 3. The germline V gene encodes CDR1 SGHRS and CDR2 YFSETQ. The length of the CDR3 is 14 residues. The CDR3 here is CASSIGTGSYEQYV. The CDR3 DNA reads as TGCGCCAGCAGCATTGGGACAGGGTCCTACGAGCAGTACGTC.

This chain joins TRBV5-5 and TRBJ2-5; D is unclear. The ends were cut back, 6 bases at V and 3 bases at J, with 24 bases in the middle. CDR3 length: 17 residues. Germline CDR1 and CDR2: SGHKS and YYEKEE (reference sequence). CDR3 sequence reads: CASTRPGPLGTKETQYF. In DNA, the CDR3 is TGTGCCAGCACCAGACCCGGCCCATTGGGCACCAAAGAGACCCAGTACTTC.

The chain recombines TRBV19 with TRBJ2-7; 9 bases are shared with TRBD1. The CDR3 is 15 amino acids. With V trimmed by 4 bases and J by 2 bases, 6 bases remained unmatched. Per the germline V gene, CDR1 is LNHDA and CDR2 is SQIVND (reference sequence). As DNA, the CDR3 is TGTGCCAGTAGTACGCGGACAGGGGCGGCCTACGAGCAGTACTTC. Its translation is CASSTRTGAAYEQYF.

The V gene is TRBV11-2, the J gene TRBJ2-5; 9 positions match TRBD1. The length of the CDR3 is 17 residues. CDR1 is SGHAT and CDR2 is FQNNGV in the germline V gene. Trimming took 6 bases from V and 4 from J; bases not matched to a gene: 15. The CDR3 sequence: CASRPLRDRVAGETQYF. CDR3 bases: TGTGCCAGCAGACCCCTCCGGGACAGGGTGGCGGGAGAGACCCAGTACTTC.

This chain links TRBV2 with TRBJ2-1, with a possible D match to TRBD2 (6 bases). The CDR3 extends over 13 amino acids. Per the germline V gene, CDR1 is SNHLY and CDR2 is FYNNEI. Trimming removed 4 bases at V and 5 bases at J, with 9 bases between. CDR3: CASSGGLNNEQFF. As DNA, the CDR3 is TGTGCCAGCAGTGGGGGACTCAACAATGAGCAGTTCTTC.

CDR3 in DNA: TGTGCCACCAGCAGTGGGGAGGGCGGGAATAGCGGGGAGCTGTTTTTT. Amino acid sequence: CATSSGEGGNSGELFF. V and J are TRBV15 and TRBJ2-2, with 7 nucleotides matching TRBD2. The trim removed 3 bases at V and 7 bases at J, leaving 11 bases unmatched. The CDR3 contains 16 residues. Germline values: CDR1 LNHNV, CDR2 YYDKDF (reference sequence).

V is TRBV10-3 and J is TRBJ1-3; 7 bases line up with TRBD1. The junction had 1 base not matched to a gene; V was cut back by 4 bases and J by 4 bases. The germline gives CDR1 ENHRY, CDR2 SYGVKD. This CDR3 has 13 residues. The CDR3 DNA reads TGTGCCATCAGTGGACAGGGAGGAAACACCATATATTTT. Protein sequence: CAISGQGGNTIYF.

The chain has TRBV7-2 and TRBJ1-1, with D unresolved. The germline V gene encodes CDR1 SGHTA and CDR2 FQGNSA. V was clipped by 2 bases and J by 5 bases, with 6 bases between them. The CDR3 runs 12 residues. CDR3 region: CASSLIGTEAFF. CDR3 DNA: TGTGCCAGCAGCTTAATCGGGACTGAAGCTTTCTTT.

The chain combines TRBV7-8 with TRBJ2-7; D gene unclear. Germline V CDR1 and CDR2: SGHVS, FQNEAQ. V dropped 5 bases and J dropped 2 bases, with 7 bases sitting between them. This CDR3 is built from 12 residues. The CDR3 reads CASSPGAYEQYF. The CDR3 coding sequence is TGTGCCAGCAGCCCCGGTGCCTACGAGCAGTACTTC.

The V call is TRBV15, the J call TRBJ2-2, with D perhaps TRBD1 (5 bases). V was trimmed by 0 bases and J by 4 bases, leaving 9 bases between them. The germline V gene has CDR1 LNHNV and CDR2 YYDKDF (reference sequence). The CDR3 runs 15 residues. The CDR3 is CATSRDGAATGELFF. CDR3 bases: TGTGCCACCAGCAGAGATGGGGCGGCCACCGGGGAGCTGTTTTTT.